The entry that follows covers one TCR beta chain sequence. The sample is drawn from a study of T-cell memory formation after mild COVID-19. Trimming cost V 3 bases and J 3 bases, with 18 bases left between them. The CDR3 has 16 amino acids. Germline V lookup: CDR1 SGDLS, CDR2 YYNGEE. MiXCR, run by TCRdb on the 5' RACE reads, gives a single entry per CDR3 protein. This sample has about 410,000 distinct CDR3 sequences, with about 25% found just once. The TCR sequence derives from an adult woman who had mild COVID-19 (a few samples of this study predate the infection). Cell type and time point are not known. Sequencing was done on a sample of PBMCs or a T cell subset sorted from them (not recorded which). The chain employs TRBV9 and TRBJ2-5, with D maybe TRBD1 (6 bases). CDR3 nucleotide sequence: TGTGCCAGCAGCGCCCCGGGGCAGGGGAAGGAAGAGACCCAGTACTTC. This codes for CASSAPGQGKEETQYF.